This T cell receptor beta chain is from a study of identifying expanded T cells in peripheral blood. Notes on the study in general: Over two and four weeks, about 15 and 18 clones changed, versus approximately 1.1 between replicates.

Measured with immunoSEQ multiplex PCR; TCRdb has only the in-frame clones, and not every one. There are 65,000 to 95,000 clones in the sample; 84% occur only once, and less than 20% lies in the top ten. As to this clone: Its antigen is currently unknown.

No infections or other immune events were documented during collection. The sequence was collected from a person aged 18 to 69 in good health. Sample: blood.

The CDR3 DNA is TGCGCCAGCAGCTTGGAGGTTAGCGGGAGCTCCTACAATGAGCAGTTCTTC. This encodes CASSLEVSGSSYNEQFF. The chain recombines TRBV5-1 with TRBJ2-1, with 9 bases that match TRBD2. The CDR3 is 17 amino acids. Germline V gives CDR1 SGHRS, CDR2 YFSETQ. V lost 0 bases and J lost 0; bases outside the gene matches: 4.